The present T cell receptor (beta chain) was sequenced within a study of a mutant IDH1 vaccine in newly diagnosed glioma. Comment on this clone: Its antigen remains unidentified.

The V gene lost 0 bases and the J gene lost 0 bases, with 8 bases spanning the gap. The CDR3 consists of 16 residues. Germline V gene lookup returns CDR1 SGHTA and CDR2 FQGNSA. Generated by immunoSEQ multiplex PCR, the TCRdb table keeps only in-frame clones and is missing some. Of about 38,000 clones in the sample, 80% to 90% were seen once. Time point reported: week 23, last vaccination. The content of each vaccine dose was 300 ug of mutant IDH1 20-mer peptide, and topical imiquimod accompanied it. The material sequenced was PBMCs, taken from a glioma patient whose treatment included an IDH1 peptide vaccine. This receptor was taken from a man in his forties with glioma. The rearrangement joins TRBV7-2 to TRBJ1-4; D might be TRBD1 (6 bases). For the CDR3, the DNA is TGTGCCAGCAGCTTAGCGGGGGCAGCAACTAATGAAAAACTGTTTTTT. This sequence encodes CASSLAGAATNEKLFF.